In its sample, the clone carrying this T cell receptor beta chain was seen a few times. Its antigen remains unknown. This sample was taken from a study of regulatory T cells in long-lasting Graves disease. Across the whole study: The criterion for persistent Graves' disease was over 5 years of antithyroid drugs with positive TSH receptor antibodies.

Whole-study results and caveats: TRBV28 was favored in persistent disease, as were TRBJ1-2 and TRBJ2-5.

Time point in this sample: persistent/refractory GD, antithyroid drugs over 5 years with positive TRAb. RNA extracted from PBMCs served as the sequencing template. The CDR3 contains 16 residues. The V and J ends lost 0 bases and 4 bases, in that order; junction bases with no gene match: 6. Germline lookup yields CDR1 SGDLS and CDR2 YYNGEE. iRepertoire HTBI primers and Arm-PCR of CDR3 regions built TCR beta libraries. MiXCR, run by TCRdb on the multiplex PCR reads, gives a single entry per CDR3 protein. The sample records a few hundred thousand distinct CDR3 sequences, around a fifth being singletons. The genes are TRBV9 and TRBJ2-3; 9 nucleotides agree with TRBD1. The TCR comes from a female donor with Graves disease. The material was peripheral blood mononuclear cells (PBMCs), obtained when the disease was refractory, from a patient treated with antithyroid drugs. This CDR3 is CASSVAAQGASDTQYF. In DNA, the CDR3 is TGTGCCAGCAGCGTAGCAGCACAGGGGGCATCAGATACGCAGTATTTT.